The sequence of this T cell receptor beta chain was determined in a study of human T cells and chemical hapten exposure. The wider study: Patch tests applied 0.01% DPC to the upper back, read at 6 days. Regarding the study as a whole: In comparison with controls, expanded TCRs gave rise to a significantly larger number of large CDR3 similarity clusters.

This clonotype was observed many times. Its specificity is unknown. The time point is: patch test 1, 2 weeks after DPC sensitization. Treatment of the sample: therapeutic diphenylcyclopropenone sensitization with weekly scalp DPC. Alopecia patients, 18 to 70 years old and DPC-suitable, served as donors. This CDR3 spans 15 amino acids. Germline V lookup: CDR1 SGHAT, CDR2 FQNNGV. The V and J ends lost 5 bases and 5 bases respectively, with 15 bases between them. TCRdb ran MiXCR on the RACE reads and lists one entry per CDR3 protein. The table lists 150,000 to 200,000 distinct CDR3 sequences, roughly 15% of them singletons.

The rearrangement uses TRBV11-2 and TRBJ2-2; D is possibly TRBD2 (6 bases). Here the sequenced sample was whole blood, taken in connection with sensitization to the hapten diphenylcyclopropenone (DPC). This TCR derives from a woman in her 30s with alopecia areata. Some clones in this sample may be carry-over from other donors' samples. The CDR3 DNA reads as TGTGCCAGCAGCCCATACCGCCGGGGGACCGGGGAGCTGTTTTTT. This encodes CASSPYRRGTGELFF.